A selection of T cell receptor beta chains follows, all from one sample in a study of T cell responses to AZD1222 COVID-19 vaccine. Libraries were prepared by immunoSEQ multiplex PCR; TCRdb keeps only in-frame clonotypes and omits some of them. The data hold 68,000 or so clones, with about 80% observed a single time. The source material was peripheral blood, sampled on day 0 of AZD1222 vaccination. These TCRs come from an adult in good health. Both conserved end residues are trimmed from each CDR3.

>TRBV11-2|13|TRBJ2-1
ASSPRQGSFDEQF
>TRBV7-8|10|TRBJ2-7
ASSFGRDRGY
>TRBV3-1/TRBV3-2|13|TRBJ1-3
ASSPRGGVGNTIY
>TRBV9|12|TRBJ1-4
ASSVAATNEKLF
>TRBV27|14|TRBJ1-6
ASSEQDGLYNSPLH
>TRBV10-3|12|TRBJ2-7
AISELAGRYEQY
>TRBV9|14|TRBJ2-1
ASSVGVSGRAGEQF
>TRBV4-2|12|TRBJ2-7
ASSQADEFNEQY
>TRBV9|14|TRBJ2-7
ASSVDSGGDAYEQY
>TRBV18|21|TRBJ1-3
ASSPGFGAMFSTGSGSGNTIY
>TRBV21-1|15|TRBJ2-7
ASSKAAGTVVSYEQY
>TRBV3-1/TRBV3-2|10|TRBJ1-1
ASSGVNTEAF
>TRBV27|13|TRBJ2-3
ASSWTSGGTDTQY
>TRBV11-3|12|TRBJ2-5
ASSLGRGSETQY
>TRBV7-9|11|TRBJ2-1
ASSSPLDNEQF
>TRBV2|13|TRBJ1-5
ASGTGRRENQPQH
>TRBV11-2|14|TRBJ1-6
ASSLVGDFYNSPLH
>TRBV6-6|13|TRBJ1-5
ASRVPGQLNQPQH
>TRBV10-3|14|TRBJ2-2
AISGKSGVKTGELF
>TRBV7-2|14|TRBJ1-3
ASSLDWTASGNTIY
>TRBV7-2|13|TRBJ1-5
ASSFGTGSNQPQH
>TRBV2|13|TRBJ1-1
ASSDLGQGGTEAF
>TRBV11-3|13|TRBJ2-3
ASSLGGGTTDTQY
>TRBV19|11|TRBJ1-2
ASSTGDIYGYT
>TRBV7-3|20|TRBJ2-3
ASRISGVGGGVTTSGTDTQY
>TRBV5-4|12|TRBJ1-5
ASSLEGFGQPQH
>TRBV2|10|TRBJ2-7
ASRNEDYEQY
>TRBV4-1|17|TRBJ2-3
ASSQSPMTGTGHTDTQY
>TRBV5-4|14|TRBJ2-2
ASSLGSGVNTGELF
>TRBV3-1/TRBV3-2|13|TRBJ2-3
ASLVGDLSTDTQY
>TRBV10-3|13|TRBJ2-3
AISDGGDLTDTQY
>TRBV10-3|14|TRBJ1-5
AISVGGSYSNQPQH
>TRBV6-5|12|TRBJ2-7
ASRWDRRSYEQY
>TRBV27|10|TRBJ2-1
ASSLRGNEQF
>TRBV6-5|12|TRBJ2-1
ASVEDSSYNEQF
>TRBV7-2|9|TRBJ1-2
ASSLSYGYT
>TRBV6-6|12|TRBJ1-6
ASALGGGNSPLH
>TRBV9|14|TRBJ2-2
ASSVGSQGNTGELF
>TRBV7-9|12|TRBJ2-5
ASSPQGAQETQY
>TRBV10-2|13|TRBJ1-5
ASSATDRGGQPQH